A single sample gave rise to the 9 T cell receptor beta chains below, sequenced in a study of T-cell memory formation after mild COVID-19. TCRdb ran MiXCR on the 5' RACE reads and lists one entry per CDR3 protein. The table records roughly 450,000 distinct CDR3 sequences, about 18% of them present only once. Input material: PBMCs or a T cell subset sorted from them (not recorded which). Receptors were obtained from an adult woman who had mild COVID-19 (a few samples of this study predate the infection). Cell type and time point are not known.

This clonotype was seen only a few times. V usage is TRBV2 and J usage is TRBJ2-6; the D call may be TRBD1 or TRBD2 (5 bases each). Trimming left V 10 bases short and J 6 bases short, with 25 bases between. Germline assignment: CDR1 SNHLY and CDR2 FYNNEI. This CDR3 is built from 17 residues. The CDR3 loop is CAITLRDVRPVANVLTF. The CDR3, as DNA: TGTGCCATCACACTCCGGGACGTCCGTCCTGTGGCCAACGTCCTGACTTTC.

This clonotype occurred a few times. The chain uses TRBV2 and TRBJ1-5, with D unresolved. This CDR3 comprises 14 residues. Germline V gene data show CDR1 as SNHLY and CDR2 as FYNNEI. Trimming pared 1 base from V and 12 bases from J, leaving 16 bases between. The CDR3 DNA follows: TGTGCCAGCAGTGAAGAGTATACAGAAAAGCACCAGCATTTT. Its protein is CASSEEYTEKHQHF.

The chain couples TRBV3-1 to TRBJ2-1; D is possibly TRBD1 (6 bases). The DNA end lines up better with TRBJ2-6; the J call may be wrong. Germline CDR1 is LGHDT and CDR2 is YNNKEL (reference sequence). This CDR3 has 14 residues. The CDR3 coding sequence is TGTGCCAGCAGCAACAGGGCTGGGGCCAACGTCCTGACTTTC. Its translation is CASSNRAGANVLTF.

Many counts were recorded for this clonotype. The chain recombines TRBV18 with TRBJ2-7, with 9 positions matching TRBD1. The J segment lost 3 bases and the V segment lost 5 bases, leaving 5 bases of the junction unmatched. The CDR3 is 14 residues long. CDR1 and CDR2 from the germline V gene are KGHSH and LQKENI. For the CDR3, the DNA is TGTGCCAGCTCATCCCGGGACAGGGTCTACGAGCAGTACTTC. Translating gives CASSSRDRVYEQYF.

This clonotype was seen a handful of times. The chain links TRBV5-1 to TRBJ1-1; no firm D call. The CDR3 has 14 amino acids. From germline, CDR1 is SGHRS and CDR2 YFSETQ. V lost 4 bases to trimming and J lost 7 bases, with 17 bases between them. The CDR3 region has the DNA TGCGCCAGCAGCCCGTGGGGTCCGGACGGTGAAGCTTTCTTT. This translates into CASSPWGPDGEAFF.

This clonotype was picked up a small number of times. The chain joins TRBV6-2 or TRBV6-3 to TRBJ2-5; D is tentatively TRBD1 or TRBD2 (5 bases each). V lost 8 bases and J 1 base, leaving 8 bases between the germline ends. The CDR3 is 12 residues long. The germline V gene has CDR1 MNHEY and CDR2 SVGEGT. The DNA for the CDR3 is TGTGCCAGCGGGGGTACCCAAGAGACCCAGTACTTC. Translation: CASGGTQETQYF.

The rearrangement links TRBV9 to TRBJ2-3, with D hard to call. Germline CDR1 SGDLS, CDR2 YYNGEE. The CDR3 sequence is 15 residues long. V lost 1 base, J lost 0 bases, and 9 bases lay in between. The CDR3 here is CASSVNIPSTDTQYF. CDR3 DNA sequence: TGTGCCAGCAGCGTAAACATACCTAGCACAGATACGCAGTATTTT.

This clonotype has only a few counts. The V gene is TRBV9, the J gene TRBJ1-2; D is possibly TRBD1 (6 bases). The CDR3 covers 15 residues. Germline CDR1 reads SGDLS; CDR2 reads YYNGEE. Trimming removed 2 bases from V and 5 bases from J, with 16 bases in between. The CDR3 is CASSVEDSETYGYTF. The CDR3 region has the DNA TGTGCCAGCAGCGTTGAGGACAGTGAAACATATGGCTACACCTTC.

The V gene is TRBV20-1, the J gene TRBJ2-3; no reliable D call. The CDR3 has 17 amino acids. Trimming took off 0 bases at V and 1 base at J, with 17 bases between the two ends. Germline CDR1 and CDR2: DFQATT and SNEGSKA (reference sequence). The chain's CDR3 is CSARDAQKFSGTDTQYF. CDR3 DNA sequence: TGCAGTGCTAGAGACGCCCAGAAATTCAGTGGCACAGATACGCAGTATTTT.